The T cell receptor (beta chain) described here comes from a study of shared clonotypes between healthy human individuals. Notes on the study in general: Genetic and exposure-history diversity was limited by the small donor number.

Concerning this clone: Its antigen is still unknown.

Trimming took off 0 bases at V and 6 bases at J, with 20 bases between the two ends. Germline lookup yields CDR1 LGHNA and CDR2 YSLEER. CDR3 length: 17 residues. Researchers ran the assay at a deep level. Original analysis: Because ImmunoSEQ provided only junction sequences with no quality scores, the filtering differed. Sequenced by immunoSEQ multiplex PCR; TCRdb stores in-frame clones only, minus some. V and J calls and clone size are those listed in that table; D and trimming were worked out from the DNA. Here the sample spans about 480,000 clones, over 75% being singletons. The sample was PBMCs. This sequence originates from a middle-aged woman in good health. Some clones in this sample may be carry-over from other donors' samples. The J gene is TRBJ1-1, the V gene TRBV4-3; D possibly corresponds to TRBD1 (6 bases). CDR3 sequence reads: CASSQDRAGERRAEAFF. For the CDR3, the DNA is TGCGCCAGCAGCCAAGATAGGGCAGGGGAAAGACGCGCTGAAGCTTTCTTT.